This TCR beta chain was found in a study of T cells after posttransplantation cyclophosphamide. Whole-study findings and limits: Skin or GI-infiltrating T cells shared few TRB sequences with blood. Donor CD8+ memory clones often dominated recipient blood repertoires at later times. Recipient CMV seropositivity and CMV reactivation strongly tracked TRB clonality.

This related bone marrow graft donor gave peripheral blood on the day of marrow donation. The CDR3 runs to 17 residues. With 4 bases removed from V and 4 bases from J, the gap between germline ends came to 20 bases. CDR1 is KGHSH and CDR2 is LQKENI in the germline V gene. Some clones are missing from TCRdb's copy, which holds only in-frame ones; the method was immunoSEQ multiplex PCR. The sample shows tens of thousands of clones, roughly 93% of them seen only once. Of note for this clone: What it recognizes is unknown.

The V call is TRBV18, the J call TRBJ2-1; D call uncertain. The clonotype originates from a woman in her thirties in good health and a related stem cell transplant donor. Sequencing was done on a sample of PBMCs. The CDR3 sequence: CASSLEYRNPGYNEQFF. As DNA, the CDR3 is TGTGCCAGCTCACTCGAGTACCGGAACCCTGGGTACAATGAGCAGTTCTTC.